A single sample gave rise to the 16 T cell receptor beta chains below, sequenced in a study of T cells in Graves' hyperthyroidism and ophthalmopathy. What was amplified from RNA transcripts were TCR beta CDR3 regions. In the first-round RT-PCR of the TCR CDR3, the HTBI primer set was used. Each CDR3 protein gets one entry after TCRdb re-called the multiplex PCR reads with MiXCR. The repertoire holds about 350,000 distinct CDR3 sequences, roughly 13% seen once, with approximately 23% in the top ten. The specimen sequenced was blood. These receptors were collected from a young woman with Graves' hyperthyroidism.

In this sample, this clonotype turned up a few times. This rearrangement joins TRBV15 to TRBJ2-2; unclear D gene. This CDR3 has 19 residues. Per the germline V gene, CDR1 is LNHNV and CDR2 is YYDKDF (reference sequence). The V end was cut by 0 bases, the J end by 2 bases, with 19 bases between. The CDR3 DNA reads TGTGCCACCAGCAGAGATAAAAGGGTCGTGGCCAGAAACACCGGGGAGCTGTTTTTT. Translation: CATSRDKRVVARNTGELFF.

Turning to this clonotype: This may stem from a read error, because a much larger clone lies one nucleotide away. The V and J genes are TRBV6-1 and TRBJ2-3, with a weak D call TRBD1 (5 bases). Germline values: CDR1 MNHNS, CDR2 SASEGT. This CDR3 region has 14 residues. CDR3 residues: CASSAGGSTGTQYF. DNA of the CDR3: TGTGCCAGCAGTGCGGGCGGAAGCACAGGTACGCAGTATTTT.

This clonotype was observed a few times. V gene TRBV3-1 combines with J gene TRBJ2-6; the match to TRBD1 covers 9 bases. This CDR3 is built from 18 residues. Germline V gene data show CDR1 as LGHDT and CDR2 as YNNKEL (reference sequence). Germline trimming cut 1 base from V and 1 base from J; bases unmatched to any gene: 5. The CDR3: CASSQGDRGGSGANVLTF. CDR3 coding DNA: TGTGCCAGCAGCCAAGGAGACAGGGGGGGATCTGGGGCCAACGTCCTGACTTTC.

This clonotype was counted many times. The chain recombines TRBV9 with TRBJ1-4, with 11 bases fitting TRBD1. Trimming cost V 5 bases and J 0 bases; bases outside gene matches: 6. CDR3 length: 17 amino acids. Germline CDR1 SGDLS, CDR2 YYNGEE. CDR3: CASSRTGGQSTNEKLFF. The CDR3 nucleotides read TGTGCCAGCAGTAGGACAGGGGGCCAGTCAACTAATGAAAAACTGTTTTTT.

In this sample, this clonotype turned up many times. The J gene is TRBJ2-1, the V gene TRBV7-2, with 8 nucleotides matching TRBD2. This CDR3 is 15 amino acids long. The V gene's germline CDR1 is SGHTA and CDR2 FQGNSA. The V and J ends lost 1 base and 4 bases, in that order; junction bases with no gene match: 3. The CDR3 spells CASSLDSGMYNEQFF. The DNA of the CDR3 is TGTGCCAGCAGCTTAGATAGCGGGATGTACAATGAGCAGTTCTTC.

V usage is TRBV7-8 and J usage is TRBJ2-7; D is ambiguous. Germline loops: CDR1 SGHVS, CDR2 FQNEAQ. Trimming took off 5 bases at V and 4 bases at J, with 12 bases between the two ends. CDR3 size: 13 residues. The chain's CDR3 is CASSRTRDYEQYF. CDR3 DNA sequence: TGTGCCAGCAGCCGGACGAGAGATTACGAGCAGTACTTC.

This clonotype was detected only a few times. The CDR3 DNA reads TGTGCCAGCAGTGCCGGGCCCCTGGATGAGCAGTTCTTC. The encoded protein is CASSAGPLDEQFF. The genes are TRBV6-1 and TRBJ2-1; no definite D call. Germline lookup yields CDR1 MNHNS and CDR2 SASEGT. V was trimmed by 4 bases and J by 8 bases, leaving 12 bases between them. The CDR3 is 13 amino acids.

V is TRBV5-1 and J is TRBJ2-5; the match to TRBD2 covers 11 bases. With V trimmed by 6 bases and J by 4 bases, 20 bases remained unmatched. The CDR3 spans 19 residues. CDR1 is SGHRS and CDR2 is YFSETQ in the germline V gene. CDR3 loop: CASTPGRDRTSGRGETQYF. The CDR3 DNA reads TGCGCCAGCACCCCCGGGAGGGACAGAACTAGCGGGAGAGGAGAGACCCAGTACTTC.

This clonotype was counted at least ten times. J is TRBJ1-4 and V is TRBV6-1, with D perhaps TRBD1 (6 bases). V was trimmed by 5 bases and J by 0 bases, leaving 16 bases between them. This CDR3 has 17 amino acids. The germline gives CDR1 MNHNS, CDR2 SASEGT. The CDR3 region is CASSYRGGLATNEKLFF. The CDR3 DNA reads TGTGCCAGCAGTTACCGCGGGGGGCTTGCAACTAATGAAAAACTGTTTTTT.

This clonotype came up many times. J is TRBJ2-7 and V is TRBV20-1; D gene unclear. The V end was cut by 1 base, the J end by 6 bases, with 7 bases between. The CDR3 consists of 11 residues. Per germline, CDR1 DFQATT and CDR2 SNEGSKA (reference sequence). The CDR3 spells CSARAGLEQYF. CDR3 bases: TGCAGTGCTAGAGCCGGGCTCGAGCAGTACTTC.

This clonotype was seen a handful of times. A read error may be the cause here, since a much bigger clone is one base away. The genes are TRBV20-1 and TRBJ2-5, with TRBD2 matching 13 bases. This CDR3 region has 14 residues. After removal of 3 bases from V and 3 bases from J, the junction contained 1 base not matched to a gene. The germline V gene encodes CDR1 DFQATT and CDR2 SNEGSKA (reference sequence). CDR3 sequence (DNA): TGCAGTGCTAGTGGACTAGCGGGAGAAGAGACCCAGTACTTC. Protein sequence: CSASGLAGEETQYF.

This clonotype turned up a few times. This sequence joins TRBV12-3 or TRBV12-4 and TRBJ1-2, with a weak D call TRBD1 (6 bases). The V end lost 9 bases, the J end lost 6 bases, and 23 bases lay between the germline ends. The CDR3 extends over 15 amino acids. The CDR3 loop is CASVGSLGGKNGYTF. The CDR3 DNA reads TGTGCCAGTGTAGGGTCGTTAGGGGGAAAAAATGGCTACACCTTC.

As regards this clonotype: A read error may account for a junction end that differs from germline. The CDR3 bases are TGTGCCAGCAGCTCTTACCTAGCGGGAACTTACGGGCAGTACTTC. It codes for CASSSYLAGTYGQYF. This chain uses TRBV7-2 with TRBJ2-7; TRBD2 matches at 9 bases. The CDR3 spans 15 residues. The V gene's germline CDR1 is SGHTA and CDR2 FQGNSA.

Ten or more counts support this clonotype. The chain couples TRBV4-1 to TRBJ2-2, with 9 bases that match TRBD2. The CDR3 spans 15 residues. V trimming: 5 bases; J trimming: 2 bases; junction bases outside the gene matches: 3. Looked up from germline, CDR1 is MGHRA and CDR2 is YSYEKL. As DNA, the CDR3 is TGCGCCAGCAGCGCTAGCGGGGCCAACACCGGGGAGCTGTTTTTT. Protein: CASSASGANTGELFF.

This clonotype was counted ten times or more. This chain connects TRBV19 to TRBJ1-5; D is perhaps TRBD1 (6 bases). V lost 5 bases, J lost 6 bases, and 11 bases lay in between. The germline CDR1 and CDR2 sequences are LNHDA and SQIVND (reference sequence). The CDR3 is made up of 13 amino acids. The CDR3 here is CASSVDRFQPQHF. CDR3 DNA: TGTGCCAGTAGTGTCGACAGGTTTCAGCCCCAGCATTTT.

Ten or more counts support this clonotype. This chain links TRBV20-1 with TRBJ1-1; 9 bases agree with TRBD1. V lost 0 bases and J lost 2; bases outside the gene matches: 1. The CDR3 is made up of 14 amino acids. The germline V gene has CDR1 DFQATT and CDR2 SNEGSKA (reference sequence). The CDR3 DNA follows: TGCAGTGCTAGAGAGGACAGGGGCAACACTGAAGCTTTCTTT. This encodes CSAREDRGNTEAFF.